This section outlines one T cell receptor (beta chain) sequence together with its context. The sample originates from a study of blood T cell repertoires in COVID-19. At the level of the study: Collection of acute and convalescent COVID-19 samples took place in the United States, Italy and Spain.

In the original workflow: Reference gene primer amplification gave nucleated cell count estimates. Clones were read by immunoSEQ multiplex PCR, and TCRdb kept only the in-frame ones, dropping some. V and J calls and clone size come straight from that table; D and trimming were deduced from the DNA. The profile shows 140,000 to 150,000 clones, 84% of them singletons. The V gene end was trimmed by 3 bases and the J gene end by 2 bases; junction bases not matched to a gene: 5. The CDR3 spans 16 residues. Germline V gene lookup returns CDR1 KGHSH and CDR2 LQKENI. Enrolment of Seattle patients took place during active infection, and they were followed longitudinally.

The genes are TRBV18 and TRBJ2-2; TRBD2 aligns across 8 bases. Sequenced material: peripheral blood. The TCR was taken from a young man with COVID-19, enrolled during active disease. The CDR3 coding sequence is TGTGCCAGCTCACCCCGACTAGCGTCCAACACCGGGGAGCTGTTTTTT. It is translated as CASSPRLASNTGELFF.